The clone carrying this T cell receptor beta chain was counted ten times or more. Its specificity is not known. These data belong to a study of T cells after yellow fever vaccination. Study outcomes and limitations: Post-booster samples contained most primary-vaccination clones (around 96% CD4, roughly 88% CD8). Abundant clonotypes from the bulk population could get into FACS-sorted repertoires as contaminants.

A single record per CDR3 protein comes from TCRdb applying MiXCR to the 5' RACE reads. The repertoire holds 200,000 to 250,000 distinct CDR3 sequences, with about 3% as singletons. V was trimmed by 7 bases and J by 4 bases, leaving 15 bases between them. CDR3 length: 14 residues. The germline V gene has CDR1 MNHEY and CDR2 SVGEGT. The specimen was CD4+ T cells sorted from PBMCs, collected 10 days after the yellow fever booster vaccination. The source is a man younger than 35 who received the YFV17D yellow fever vaccine. The J gene is TRBJ2-3, the V gene TRBV6-2 or TRBV6-3; no firm D call. The CDR3 DNA follows: TGTGCCAGCACCCAAAATCTCGCGGCAGATACGCAGTATTTT. Translation: CASTQNLAADTQYF.